This T cell receptor (beta chain) is drawn from a study of shared clonotypes between healthy human individuals. General study findings and limits: Larger estimated richness was generally recorded for naive subsets relative to memory subsets.

On this clone: What it binds is not known.

Germline values: CDR1 SGHRS, CDR2 YFSETQ. This CDR3 spans 15 amino acids. Among the donors, all were Caucasian adults who lived in Nashville, Tennessee. Replicate PCRs run on sorted subsets employed 150 to 250 ng DNA, around 31,000 T cell genomes. As originally analysed: Quality scores were absent from the junction-only immunoSEQ sequences, so filtering differed. Here immunoSEQ multiplex PCR was the method, and the copy in TCRdb shows in-frame clones only, minus some. The D gene and trimming were derived from the DNA, and the V and J assignments and clone size from that table. The sample includes a few hundred thousand clones, almost 97% seen only once; the top ten take approximately 0.057%.

This sequence originates from a woman aged 25 to 45 in good health. The material sequenced was naive CD4+ T cells sorted from blood. Subset: CD45RA+ positively selected. The rearrangement uses TRBV5-1 and TRBJ2-5, with 13 bases aligning to TRBD2. The J call may be in error: the DNA end matches TRBJ2-7 better. Here the CDR3 DNA reads TGCGCCAGCAGCTGGGGACTAGCGGGAAACTACGAGCAGTACTTC. Amino acid sequence: CASSWGLAGNYEQYF.